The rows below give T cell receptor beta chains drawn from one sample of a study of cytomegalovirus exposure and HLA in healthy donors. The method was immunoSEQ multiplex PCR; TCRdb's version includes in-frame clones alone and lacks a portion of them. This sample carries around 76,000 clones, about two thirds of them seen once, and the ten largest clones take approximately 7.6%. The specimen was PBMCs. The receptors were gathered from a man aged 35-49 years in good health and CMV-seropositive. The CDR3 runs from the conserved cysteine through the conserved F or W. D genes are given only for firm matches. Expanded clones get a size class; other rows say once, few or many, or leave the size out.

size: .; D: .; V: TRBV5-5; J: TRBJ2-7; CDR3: CASSLPPGVDEQYF; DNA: TGTGCCAGCAGTCTACCCCCGGGAGTCGACGAGCAGTACTTC
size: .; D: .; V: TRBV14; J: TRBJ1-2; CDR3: CASSQGLNYGYTF; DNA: TGTGCCAGCAGCCAGGGCCTAAACTATGGCTACACCTTC
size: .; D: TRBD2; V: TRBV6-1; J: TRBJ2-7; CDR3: CASSEALRGIAGGKRYEQYF; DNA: TGTGCCAGCAGTGAAGCGCTCAGAGGAATAGCGGGGGGGAAACGGTACGAGCAGTACTTC
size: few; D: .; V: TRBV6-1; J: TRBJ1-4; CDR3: CASSDGGANEKLFF; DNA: TGTGCCAGCAGTGATGGGGGGGCTAATGAAAAACTGTTTTTT
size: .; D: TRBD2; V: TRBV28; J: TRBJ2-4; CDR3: CASSFSGTGKNIQYF; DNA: TGTGCCAGCAGTTTTAGCGGGACGGGTAAAAACATTCAGTACTTC
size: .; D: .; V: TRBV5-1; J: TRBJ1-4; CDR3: CASSLTGMDEKLFF; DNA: TGCGCCAGCAGCTTGACAGGAATGGATGAAAAACTGTTTTTT
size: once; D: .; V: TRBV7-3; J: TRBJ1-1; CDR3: CASSPDRDTEAFF; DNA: TGTGCCAGCAGCCCAGACAGAGACACTGAAGCTTTCTTT
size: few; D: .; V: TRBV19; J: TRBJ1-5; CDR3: CASSIGPGLGNQPQHF; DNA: TGTGCCAGTAGTATAGGCCCGGGACTAGGGAATCAGCCCCAGCATTTT
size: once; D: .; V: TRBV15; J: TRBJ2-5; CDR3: CATSRGSSLQETQYF; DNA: TGTGCCACCAGCAGAGGGTCCTCCCTACAAGAGACCCAGTACTTC
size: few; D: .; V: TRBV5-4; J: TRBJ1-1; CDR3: CASSRGTTGVFEAFF; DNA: TGTGCCAGCAGCCGTGGGACGACGGGGGTCTTTGAAGCTTTCTTT
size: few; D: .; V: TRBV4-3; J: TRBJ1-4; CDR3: CASSRTDRRGEKLFF; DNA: TGCGCCAGCAGCCGTACCGACAGACGAGGTGAAAAACTGTTTTTT
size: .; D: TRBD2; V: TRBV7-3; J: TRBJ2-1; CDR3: CASSSRGRDEQFF; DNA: TGTGCCAGCAGCTCCCGCGGGAGGGACGAGCAGTTCTTC
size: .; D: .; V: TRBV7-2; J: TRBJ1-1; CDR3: CASSLIAGSRFGNTEAFF; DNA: TGTGCCAGCAGCTTGATAGCCGGCTCTAGATTCGGGAACACTGAAGCTTTCTTT
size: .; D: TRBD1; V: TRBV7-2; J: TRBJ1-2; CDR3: CASSLAQQGAGGYTF; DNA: TGTGCCAGCAGCTTAGCGCAACAGGGGGCGGGCGGCTACACCTTC
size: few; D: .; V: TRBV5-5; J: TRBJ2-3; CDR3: CASSSRGAGQSTDTQYF; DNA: TGTGCCAGCAGCTCCCGGGGGGCCGGACAGAGCACAGATACGCAGTATTTT
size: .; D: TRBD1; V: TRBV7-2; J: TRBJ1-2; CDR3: CASSAGTGDYGYTF; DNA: TGTGCCAGCAGCGCTGGGACAGGGGACTATGGCTACACCTTC
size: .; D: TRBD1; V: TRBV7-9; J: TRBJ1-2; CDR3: CASSSPPGQGSDGYTF; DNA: TGTGCCAGCAGCTCACCTCCGGGACAGGGTTCGGATGGCTACACCTTC
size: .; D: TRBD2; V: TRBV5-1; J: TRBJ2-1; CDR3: CASSWGLAGGDNEQFF; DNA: TGCGCCAGCAGCTGGGGACTAGCGGGGGGGGACAATGAGCAGTTCTTC
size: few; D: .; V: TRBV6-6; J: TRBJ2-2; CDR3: CASSPFQVTGELFF; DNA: TGTGCCAGCAGTCCATTCCAGGTTACCGGGGAGCTGTTTTTT
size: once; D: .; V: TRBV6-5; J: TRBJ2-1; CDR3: CASSYWGGEQFF; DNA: TGTGCCAGCAGTTATTGGGGCGGTGAGCAGTTCTTC
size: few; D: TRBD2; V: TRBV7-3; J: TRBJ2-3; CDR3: CASSARGSTDTQYF; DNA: TGTGCCAGCAGCGCGCGGGGGAGCACAGATACGCAGTATTTT
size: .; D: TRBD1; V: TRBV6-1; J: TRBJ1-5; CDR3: CASSDGQGWNQPQHF; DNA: TGTGCCAGCAGTGACGGACAGGGTTGGAATCAGCCCCAGCATTTT
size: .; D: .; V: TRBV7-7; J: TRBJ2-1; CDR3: CASSVELGSYNEQFF; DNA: TGTGCTAGCAGCGTAGAACTAGGCTCCTACAATGAGCAGTTCTTC
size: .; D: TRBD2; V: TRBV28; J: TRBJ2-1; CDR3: CASSSRLAGDYNEQFF; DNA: TGTGCCAGCAGTAGCCGACTAGCGGGAGATTACAATGAGCAGTTCTTC
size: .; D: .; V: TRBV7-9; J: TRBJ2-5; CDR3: CASSTSGAGTQYF; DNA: TGTGCCAGCAGCACCTCAGGGGCGGGGACCCAGTACTTC
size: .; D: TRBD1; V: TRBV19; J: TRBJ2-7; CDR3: CASSSPPGQLVHEQYF; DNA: TGTGCCAGTAGTTCTCCCCCGGGACAGCTCGTCCACGAGCAGTACTTC
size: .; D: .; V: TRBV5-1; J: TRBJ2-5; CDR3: CASSFKETQYF; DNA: TGCGCCAGCAGCTTTAAAGAGACCCAGTACTTC
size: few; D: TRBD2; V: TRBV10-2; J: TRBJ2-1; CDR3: CASSASGEGEQFF; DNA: TGCGCCAGCAGTGCTAGCGGGGAAGGCGAGCAGTTCTTC
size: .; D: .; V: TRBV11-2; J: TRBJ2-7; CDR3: CASSLAGWESGYEQYF; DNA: TGTGCCAGCAGCTTAGCTGGGTGGGAGTCGGGTTACGAGCAGTACTTC
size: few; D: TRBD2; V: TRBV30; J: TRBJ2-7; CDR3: CAWSAGLAGYEQYF; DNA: TGTGCCTGGAGTGCGGGCCTAGCGGGCTACGAGCAGTACTTC
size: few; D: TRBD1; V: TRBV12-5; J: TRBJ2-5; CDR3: CASGRDSRETQYF; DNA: TGTGCTAGTGGACGGGACAGCAGGGAGACCCAGTACTTC
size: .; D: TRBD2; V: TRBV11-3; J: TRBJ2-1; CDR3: CASSSGREGRNEQFF; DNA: TGTGCCAGCAGCTCGGGGCGGGAGGGCCGCAATGAGCAGTTCTTC
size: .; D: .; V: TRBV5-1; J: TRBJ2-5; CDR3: CASSLLDRRETQYF; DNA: TGCGCCAGCAGCTTGCTGGACAGAAGAGAGACCCAGTACTTC
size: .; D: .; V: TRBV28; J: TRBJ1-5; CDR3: CASSTPQNSNQPQHF; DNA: TGTGCCAGCAGTACACCACAAAATAGCAATCAGCCCCAGCATTTT
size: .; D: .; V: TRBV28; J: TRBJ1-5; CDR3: CASNGGGGGQPQHF; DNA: TGTGCCAGCAACGGCGGGGGGGGCGGTCAGCCCCAGCATTTT
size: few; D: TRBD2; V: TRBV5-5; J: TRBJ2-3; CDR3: CASSPIPYSGRAGDTQYF; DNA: TGTGCCAGCTCCCCGATCCCATATAGCGGGAGGGCTGGAGATACGCAGTATTTT
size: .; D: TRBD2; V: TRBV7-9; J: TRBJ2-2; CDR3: CASSLTGTSGGNTGELFF; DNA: TGTGCCAGCAGCCTAACCGGGACTAGCGGGGGGAACACCGGGGAGCTGTTTTTT
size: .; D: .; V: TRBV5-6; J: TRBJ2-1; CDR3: CASSLVGGPANEQFF; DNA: TGTGCCAGCAGCTTGGTGGGGGGGCCGGCCAATGAGCAGTTCTTC
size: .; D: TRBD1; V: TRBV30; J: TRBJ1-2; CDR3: CATRGSTGDSNYGYTF; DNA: TGTGCTACTAGAGGGTCGACAGGGGACTCTAACTATGGCTACACCTTC
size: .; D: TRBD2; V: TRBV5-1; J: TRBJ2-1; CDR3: CASSPGSSGRHNEQFF; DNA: TGCGCCAGCAGCCCCGGAAGTAGCGGGAGACACAATGAGCAGTTCTTC
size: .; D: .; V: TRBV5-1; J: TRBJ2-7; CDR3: CASSSDGDEQYF; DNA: TGCGCCAGCAGCTCGGACGGGGACGAGCAGTACTTC
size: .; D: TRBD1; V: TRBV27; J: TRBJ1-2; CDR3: CASGGRGRVYGYTF; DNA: TGTGCCAGCGGGGGCAGGGGGCGCGTTTATGGCTACACCTTC
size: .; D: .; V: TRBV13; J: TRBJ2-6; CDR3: CASSLSYRNSGANVLTF; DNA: TGTGCCAGCAGCTTATCTTACAGAAACTCTGGGGCCAACGTCCTGACTTTC
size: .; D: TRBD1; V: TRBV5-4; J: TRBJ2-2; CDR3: CASSPGQGRTGELFF; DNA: TGTGCCAGCAGCCCGGGACAGGGGAGAACCGGGGAGCTGTTTTTT
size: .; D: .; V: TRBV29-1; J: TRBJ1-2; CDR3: CSVVQDYGYTF; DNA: TGCAGCGTTGTGCAGGACTATGGCTACACCTTC
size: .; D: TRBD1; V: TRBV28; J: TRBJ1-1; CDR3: CASSLWGTGSNTEAFF; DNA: TGTGCCAGCAGTTTATGGGGGACAGGCTCGAACACTGAAGCTTTCTTT
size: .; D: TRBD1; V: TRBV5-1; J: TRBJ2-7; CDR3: CASSVGAGGYEQYF; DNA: TGCGCCAGCAGCGTAGGGGCAGGGGGCTACGAGCAGTACTTC
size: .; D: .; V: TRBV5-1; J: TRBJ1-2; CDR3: CASSFGGAVYGYTF; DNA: TGCGCCAGCAGCTTTGGGGGCGCGGTCTATGGCTACACCTTC
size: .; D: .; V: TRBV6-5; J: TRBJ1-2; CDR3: CASSYRRGDYGYTF; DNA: TGTGCCAGCAGTTACCGTCGGGGGGACTATGGCTACACCTTC
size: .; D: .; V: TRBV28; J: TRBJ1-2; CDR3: CASSLLIPGGGYTF; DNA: TGTGCCAGCAGTTTATTGATACCGGGGGGTGGCTACACCTTC
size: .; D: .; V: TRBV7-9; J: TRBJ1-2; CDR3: CASKSNSGPYGYTF; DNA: TGTGCCAGCAAGTCTAACAGCGGCCCCTATGGCTACACCTTC